This TCR beta chain emerged from a study of blood T cell repertoires in COVID-19. The data were produced by immunoSEQ multiplex PCR, yet TCRdb's version contains in-frame clones alone and is incomplete. The sample includes 250,000 to 300,000 clones, approximately 90% of them seen just once. CDR1 and CDR2 from the germline V gene are GTSNPN and SVGIG (reference sequence). V dropped 2 bases and J dropped 2 bases, with 9 bases sitting between them. CDR3 length: 13 amino acids. Sequencing was performed on peripheral blood. The rearrangement uses TRBV30 and TRBJ1-2; D is perhaps TRBD1 (5 bases). This sequence was found in a woman aged 40 to 50 who had recovered from COVID-19. The CDR3 DNA follows: TGTGCCTGGAGTAAGACAGCCAACTATGGCTACACCTTC. Its translation: CAWSKTANYGYTF.